The 15 T cell receptor beta chains below were found in one sample sequenced in a study of human T cells and chemical hapten exposure. TCRdb ran MiXCR on the RACE reads and lists one entry per CDR3 protein. Of tens of thousands of distinct CDR3 sequences in the sample, roughly a tenth were seen once. Time point reported: patch test 1, 2 weeks after DPC sensitization. Noted treatment: therapeutic diphenylcyclopropenone sensitization with weekly scalp DPC. The sequencing used whole blood, collected in connection with sensitization to the hapten diphenylcyclopropenone (DPC). Receptor source: a man aged 35 to 55 with alopecia areata. Some clones in this sample may be carry-over from other donors' samples.

The chain is built from TRBV12-3 or TRBV12-4 and TRBJ1-1, with 9 positions matching TRBD1. The trim removed 5 bases at V and 4 bases at J, leaving 2 bases unmatched. The CDR3 extends over 13 amino acids. CDR3 bases: TGTGCCAGCAGTAAACAGGGGGCCACTGAAGCTTTCTTT. As protein: CASSKQGATEAFF.

The rearrangement joins TRBV29-1 to TRBJ2-3; 8 nucleotides match TRBD2. The CDR3 runs 14 residues. The V segment lost 4 bases and the J segment 7 bases; nucleotides outside the gene matches: 10. The germline CDR1 and CDR2 sequences are SQVTM and ANQGSEA. CDR3 amino acids: CSVGGGSGMNTQYF. CDR3 sequence (DNA): TGCAGCGTTGGGGGCGGTAGCGGGATGAATACGCAGTATTTT.

The chain joins TRBV6-5 to TRBJ2-3; maybe TRBD1 (8 bases). The V gene's germline CDR1 is MNHEY and CDR2 SVGAGI. The ends were cut back, 6 bases at V and 8 bases at J, with 15 bases in the middle. The CDR3 consists of 13 residues. The DNA of the CDR3 is TGTGCCAGCAGCATGGACAGGGAGGGTACGCAGTATTTT. Encoded protein: CASSMDREGTQYF.

This clonotype was picked up a small number of times. The rearrangement uses TRBV24-1 and TRBJ2-2, with 10 bases identical to TRBD2. Unmatched junction bases numbered 5, after V lost 5 bases and J lost 6 bases. The length of the CDR3 is 15 residues. The germline gives CDR1 KGHDR, CDR2 SFDVKD. The CDR3 coding sequence is TGTGCCACCAGTGGGCCGGGACTAGCGTCCGGGGAGCTGTTTTTT. Protein: CATSGPGLASGELFF.

This clonotype is deemed medium-sized. The V and J genes are TRBV25-1 and TRBJ1-5; 7 nucleotides line up with TRBD1. This CDR3 comprises 14 residues. CDR1 and CDR2 (germline): MGHDK, SYGVNS. V shed 6 bases and J 5 bases; nucleotides not matched to a gene: 7. The CDR3 reads CASRQTGSDQPQHF. CDR3 sequence (DNA): TGTGCCAGCAGGCAGACAGGGAGTGATCAGCCCCAGCATTTT.

The chain has TRBV10-3 and TRBJ2-7, with unresolved D. The CDR3 is 12 amino acids. The V end was cut by 10 bases, the J end by 0 bases, with 10 bases between. The V gene's germline CDR1 is ENHRY and CDR2 SYGVKD. CDR3 sequence (DNA): TGTGCCACACTATCGTCCTCCTACGAGCAGTACGTC. Translation gives CATLSSSYEQYV.

The CDR3 is CASSNGQGLSPLHF. DNA for the CDR3: TGTGCCAGCAGCAATGGACAGGGTTTGTCACCCCTCCACTTT. The rearrangement uses TRBV7-2 and TRBJ1-6; 8 bases are shared with TRBD1. Per germline, CDR1 SGHTA and CDR2 FQGNSA. V lost 5 bases and J lost 10; bases outside the gene matches: 7. The CDR3 contains 14 residues.

This clonotype occurred many times. One end of the junction is discordant with germline, which a read error may explain. The V call is TRBV15, the J call TRBJ1-1; D call uncertain. Per germline, CDR1 LNHNV and CDR2 YYDKDF (reference sequence). The CDR3 has 14 amino acids. In nucleotides, the CDR3 is TGTGCCACCAGCCGAGATCCAGGGAACACTGAAGCTTTCTTT. Translation: CATSRDPGNTEAFF.

This clonotype has a handful of counts. The chain couples TRBV12-3 or TRBV12-4 to TRBJ1-2; D remains unclear. Trimming stripped 3 bases from V and 4 bases from J, with 6 bases between. The CDR3 is 12 amino acids. In DNA, the CDR3 is TGTGCCAGCAGTTTTAGCTCCTATGGCTACACCTTC. The encoded protein is CASSFSSYGYTF.

This clonotype occurred a few times. The V gene is TRBV4-3, the J gene TRBJ1-1; the D is unclear. Germline lookup yields CDR1 LGHNA and CDR2 YSLEER. Trimming shortened V by 4 bases and J by 4 bases, and 10 bases separated the two germline ends. This CDR3 spans 13 amino acids. The CDR3 is CASSPQEGTEAFF. CDR3 DNA sequence: TGCGCCAGCAGCCCCCAGGAGGGCACTGAAGCTTTCTTT.

CDR3 region: CASSQIAPGTEAFF. The CDR3, as DNA: TGTGCCAGCAGTCAGATAGCCCCGGGGACTGAAGCTTTCTTT. This chain uses TRBV14 with TRBJ1-1; D uncertain. The CDR3 has 14 amino acids. The germline V and J ends were trimmed by 6 bases and 5 bases, with 16 bases remaining between them. Per germline, CDR1 SGHDN and CDR2 FVKESK.

This clonotype was found a few times. This chain connects TRBV19 to TRBJ1-6; the D is unclear. The CDR3 sequence is 15 residues long. Trimming cost V 0 bases and J 6 bases, with 9 bases left between them. The V gene's germline CDR1 is LNHDA and CDR2 SQIVND (reference sequence). The chain's CDR3 is CASSIDAGSNSPLHF. The CDR3 nucleotides read TGTGCCAGTAGTATAGATGCGGGCAGTAATTCACCCCTCCACTTT.

The chain uses TRBV19 and TRBJ2-4, with TRBD1 as a possible D gene (5 bases). Germline V gene lookup returns CDR1 LNHDA and CDR2 SQIVND (reference sequence). The CDR3 spans 15 residues. V lost 6 bases, J lost 3 bases, and 15 bases lay in between. The CDR3: CASRAGSMVKNIQYF. DNA for the CDR3: TGTGCCAGTAGGGCAGGGTCGATGGTCAAAAACATTCAGTACTTC. Combining the CDR3 with reference TRBV19 and TRBJ2-4 gives the whole variable domain DGGITQSPKYLFRKEGQNVTLSCEQNLNHDAMYWYRQDPGQGLRLIYYSQIVNDFQKGDIAEGYSVSREKKESFPLTVTSAQKNPTAFYLCASRAGSMVKNIQYFGAGTRLSVL.

The V and J genes are TRBV4-1 and TRBJ2-5; D is ambiguous. The germline gives CDR1 MGHRA, CDR2 YSYEKL. The CDR3 totals 17 residues. V lost 4 bases and J lost 7, with 25 bases in between. CDR3 nucleotide sequence: TGCGCCAGCAGCCCATTTGGCTCCGGAACCTTAGAGGCGACCCAGTACTTC. Protein sequence: CASSPFGSGTLEATQYF.

This clonotype was counted between two and nine times. The gene calls are TRBV6-2 or TRBV6-3 and TRBJ1-2; 7 positions agree with TRBD1. Germline CDR1 and CDR2: MNHEY and SVGEGT. J lost 4 bases, V lost 7 bases, and 18 bases had no gene match. CDR3 length equals 17 residues. This CDR3 is CASTLPPVPDRVYGYTF. The CDR3 nucleotides are TGTGCCAGCACCTTACCACCGGTTCCAGACAGGGTCTATGGCTACACCTTC.